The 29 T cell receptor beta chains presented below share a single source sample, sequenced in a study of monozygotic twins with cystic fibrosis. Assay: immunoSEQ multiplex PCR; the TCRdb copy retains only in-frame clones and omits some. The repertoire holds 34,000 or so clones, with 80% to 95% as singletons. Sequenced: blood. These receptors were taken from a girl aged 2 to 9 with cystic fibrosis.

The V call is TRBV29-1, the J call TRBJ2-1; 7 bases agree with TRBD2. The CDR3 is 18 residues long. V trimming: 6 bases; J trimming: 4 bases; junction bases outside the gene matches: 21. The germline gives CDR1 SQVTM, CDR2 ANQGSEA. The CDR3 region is CSVGAETGGPGWYNEQFF. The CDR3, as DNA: TGCAGCGTGGGTGCGGAAACGGGAGGCCCGGGGTGGTACAATGAGCAGTTCTTC.

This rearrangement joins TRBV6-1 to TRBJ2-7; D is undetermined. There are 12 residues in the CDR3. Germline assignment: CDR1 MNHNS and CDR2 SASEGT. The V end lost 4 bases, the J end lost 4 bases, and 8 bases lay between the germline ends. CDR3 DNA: TGTGCCAGCAGTGGAACTCTTTACGAGCAGTACTTC. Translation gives CASSGTLYEQYF.

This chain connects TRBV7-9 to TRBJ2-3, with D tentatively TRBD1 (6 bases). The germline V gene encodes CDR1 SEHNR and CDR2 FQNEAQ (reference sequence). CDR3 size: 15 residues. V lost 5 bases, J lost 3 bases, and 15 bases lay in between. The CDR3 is CASSPGQVGTDTQYF. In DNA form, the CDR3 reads TGTGCCAGCAGCCCGGGACAAGTTGGGACAGATACGCAGTATTTT.

For the CDR3, the DNA is TGTGCCAGCAGTGCAGGACAGGGCGGCTATGGCTACACCTTC. It specifies CASSAGQGGYGYTF. The chain links TRBV27 to TRBJ1-2, with 8 positions matching TRBD1. CDR1 is MNHEY, CDR2 SMNVEV, per germline (reference sequence). The J segment lost 4 bases and the V segment lost 5 bases, leaving 6 bases of the junction unmatched. CDR3 size: 14 residues.

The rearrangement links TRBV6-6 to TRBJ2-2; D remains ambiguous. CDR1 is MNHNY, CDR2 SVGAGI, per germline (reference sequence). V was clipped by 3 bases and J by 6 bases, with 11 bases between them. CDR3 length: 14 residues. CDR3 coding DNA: TGTGCCAGCAGTTATGAACTTAGCTCCGGGGAGCTGTTTTTT. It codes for CASSYELSSGELFF.

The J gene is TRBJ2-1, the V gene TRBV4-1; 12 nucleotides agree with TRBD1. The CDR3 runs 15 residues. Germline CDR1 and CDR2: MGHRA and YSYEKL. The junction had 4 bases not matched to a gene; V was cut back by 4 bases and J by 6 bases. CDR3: CASSPGTGGLNEQFF. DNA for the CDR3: TGCGCCAGCAGCCCCGGGACAGGGGGCCTCAATGAGCAGTTCTTC.

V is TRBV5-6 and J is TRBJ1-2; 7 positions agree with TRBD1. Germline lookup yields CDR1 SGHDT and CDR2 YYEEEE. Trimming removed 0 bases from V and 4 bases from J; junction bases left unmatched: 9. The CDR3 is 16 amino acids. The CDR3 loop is CASSLARGDSLYGYTF. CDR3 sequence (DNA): TGTGCCAGCAGCTTGGCCAGAGGGGACAGCCTCTATGGCTACACCTTC. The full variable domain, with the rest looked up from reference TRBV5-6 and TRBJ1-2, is DAGVTQSPTHLIKTRGQQVTLRCSPKSGHDTVSWYQQALGQGPQFIFQYYEEEERQRGNFPDRFSGHQFPNYSSELNVNALLLGDSALYLCASSLARGDSLYGYTFGSGTRLTVV.

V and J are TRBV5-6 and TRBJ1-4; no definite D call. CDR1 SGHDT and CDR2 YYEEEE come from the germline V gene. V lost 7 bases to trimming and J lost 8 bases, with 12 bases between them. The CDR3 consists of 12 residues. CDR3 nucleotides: TGTGCCAGCGTGCTCGGGCGAGAAAAACTGTTTTTT. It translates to CASVLGREKLFF.

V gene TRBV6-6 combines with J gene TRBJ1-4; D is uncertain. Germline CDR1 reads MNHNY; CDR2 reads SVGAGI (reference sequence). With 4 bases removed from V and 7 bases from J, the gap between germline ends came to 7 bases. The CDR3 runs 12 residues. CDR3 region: CASSSLVEKLFF. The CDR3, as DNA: TGTGCCAGCAGTTCCTTAGTTGAAAAACTGTTTTTT.

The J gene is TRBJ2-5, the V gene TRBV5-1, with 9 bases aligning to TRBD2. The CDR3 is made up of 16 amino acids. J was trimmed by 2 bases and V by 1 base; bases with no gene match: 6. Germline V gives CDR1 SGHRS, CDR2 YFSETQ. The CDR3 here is CASSLTSGPPQETQYF. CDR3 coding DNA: TGCGCCAGCAGCTTGACTAGCGGGCCTCCGCAAGAGACCCAGTACTTC.

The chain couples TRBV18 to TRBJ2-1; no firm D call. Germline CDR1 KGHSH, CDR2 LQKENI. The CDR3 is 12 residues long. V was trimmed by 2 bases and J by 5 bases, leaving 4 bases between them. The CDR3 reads CASSPKDNEQFF. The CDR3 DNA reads TGTGCCAGCTCACCAAAGGACAATGAGCAGTTCTTC.

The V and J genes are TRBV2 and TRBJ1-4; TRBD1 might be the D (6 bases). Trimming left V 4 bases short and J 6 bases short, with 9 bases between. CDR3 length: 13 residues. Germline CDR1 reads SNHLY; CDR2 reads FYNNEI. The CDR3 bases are TGTGCCAGCAGTGCAGGGGACGATGAAAAACTGTTTTTT. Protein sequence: CASSAGDDEKLFF.

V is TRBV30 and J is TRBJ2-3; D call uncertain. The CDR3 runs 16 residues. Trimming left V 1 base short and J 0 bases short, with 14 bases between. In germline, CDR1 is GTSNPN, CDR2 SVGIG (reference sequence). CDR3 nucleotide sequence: TGTGCCTGGAGTGACGATTCCCTACAGAGCACAGATACGCAGTATTTT. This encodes CAWSDDSLQSTDTQYF.

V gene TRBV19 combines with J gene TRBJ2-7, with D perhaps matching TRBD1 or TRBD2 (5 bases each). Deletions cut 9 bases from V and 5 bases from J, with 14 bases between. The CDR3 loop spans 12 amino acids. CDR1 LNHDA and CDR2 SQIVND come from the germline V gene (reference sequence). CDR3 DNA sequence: TGTGCCAGCGCCGCCGGGACCAACGAGCAGTACTTC. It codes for CASAAGTNEQYF.

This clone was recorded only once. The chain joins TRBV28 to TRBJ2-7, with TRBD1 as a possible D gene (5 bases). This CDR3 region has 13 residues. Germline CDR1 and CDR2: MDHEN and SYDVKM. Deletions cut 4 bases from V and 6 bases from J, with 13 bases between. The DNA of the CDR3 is TGTGCCAGCAGTTCCGGACAACGCCTCGAGCAGTACTTC. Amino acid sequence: CASSSGQRLEQYF.

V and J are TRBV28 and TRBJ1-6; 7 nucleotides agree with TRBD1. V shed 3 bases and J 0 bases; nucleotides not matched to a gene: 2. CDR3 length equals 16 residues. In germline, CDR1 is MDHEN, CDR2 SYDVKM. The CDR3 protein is CASSLTGSSYNSPLHF. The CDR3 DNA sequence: TGTGCCAGCAGTTTGACAGGGAGCTCCTATAATTCACCCCTCCACTTT.

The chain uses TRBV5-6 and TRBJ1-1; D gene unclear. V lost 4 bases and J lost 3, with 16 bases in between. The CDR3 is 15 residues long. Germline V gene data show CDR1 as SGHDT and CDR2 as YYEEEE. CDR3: CASSHGARWDTEAFF. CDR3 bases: TGTGCCAGCAGCCATGGAGCCCGATGGGACACTGAAGCTTTCTTT.

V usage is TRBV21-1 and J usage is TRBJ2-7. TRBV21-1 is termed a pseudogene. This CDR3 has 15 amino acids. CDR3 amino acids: CASSKRRDEPFGQYF. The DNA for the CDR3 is TGTGCCAGCAGCAAACGTCGGGACGAGCCTTTCGGGCAGTACTTC.

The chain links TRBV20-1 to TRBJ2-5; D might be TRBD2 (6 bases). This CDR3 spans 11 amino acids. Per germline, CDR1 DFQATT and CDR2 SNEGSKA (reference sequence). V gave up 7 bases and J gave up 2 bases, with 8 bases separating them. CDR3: CSVLAQETQYF. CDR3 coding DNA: TGCAGTGTCCTAGCGCAAGAGACCCAGTACTTC.

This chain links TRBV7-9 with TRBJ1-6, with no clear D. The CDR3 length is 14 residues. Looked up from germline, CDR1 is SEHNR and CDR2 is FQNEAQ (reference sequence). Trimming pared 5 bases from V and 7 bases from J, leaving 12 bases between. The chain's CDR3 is CASSPQGLNSPLHF. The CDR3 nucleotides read TGTGCCAGCAGCCCTCAAGGGTTGAATTCACCCCTCCACTTT.

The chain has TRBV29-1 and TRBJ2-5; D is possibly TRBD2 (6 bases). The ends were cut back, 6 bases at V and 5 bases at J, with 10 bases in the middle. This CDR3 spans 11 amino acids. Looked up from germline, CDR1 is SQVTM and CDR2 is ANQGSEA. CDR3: CSVGGGETQYF. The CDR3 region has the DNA TGCAGCGTGGGAGGAGGGGAGACCCAGTACTTC. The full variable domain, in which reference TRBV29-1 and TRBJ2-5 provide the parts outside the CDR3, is SAVISQKPSRDICQRGTSLTIQCQVDSQVTMMFWYRQQPGQSLTLIATANQGSEATYESGFVIDKFPISRPNLTFSTLTVSNMSPEDSSIYLCSVGGGETQYFGPGTRLLVL.

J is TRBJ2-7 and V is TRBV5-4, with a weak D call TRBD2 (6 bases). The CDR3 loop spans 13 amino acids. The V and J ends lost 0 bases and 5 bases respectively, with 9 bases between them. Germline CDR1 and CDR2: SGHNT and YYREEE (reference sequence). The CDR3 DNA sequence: TGTGCCAGCAGCTTGGTGGGGGGAGACGAGCAGTACTTC. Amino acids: CASSLVGGDEQYF.

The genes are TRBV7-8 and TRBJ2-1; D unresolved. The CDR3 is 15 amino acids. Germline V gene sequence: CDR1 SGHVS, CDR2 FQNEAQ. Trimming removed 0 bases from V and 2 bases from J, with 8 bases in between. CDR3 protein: CASSLARTPYNEQFF. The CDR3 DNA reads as TGTGCCAGCAGCTTAGCCAGGACGCCCTACAATGAGCAGTTCTTC. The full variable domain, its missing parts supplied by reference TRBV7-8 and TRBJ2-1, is GAGVSQSPRYKVAKRGQDVALRCDPISGHVSLFWYQQALGQGPEFLTYFQNEAQLDKSGLPSDRFFAERPEGSVSTLKIQRTQQEDSAVYLCASSLARTPYNEQFFGPGTRLTVL.

CDR3 residues: CASCQNRRDYGYTF. The CDR3 DNA sequence: TGTGCCAGCTGTCAAAATCGGAGGGACTATGGCTACACCTTC. V is TRBV7-9 and J is TRBJ1-2; D is undetermined. Germline CDR1 reads SEHNR; CDR2 reads FQNEAQ (reference sequence). There are 14 residues in the CDR3. V lost 8 bases to trimming and J lost 3 bases, with 16 bases between them. Combining the CDR3 with reference TRBV7-9 and TRBJ1-2 gives the whole variable domain DTGVSQNPRHKITKRGQNVTFRCDPISEHNRLYWYRQTLGQGPEFLTYFQNEAQLEKSRLLSDRFSAERPKGSFSTLEIQRTEQGDSAMYLCASCQNRRDYGYTFGSGTRLTVV.

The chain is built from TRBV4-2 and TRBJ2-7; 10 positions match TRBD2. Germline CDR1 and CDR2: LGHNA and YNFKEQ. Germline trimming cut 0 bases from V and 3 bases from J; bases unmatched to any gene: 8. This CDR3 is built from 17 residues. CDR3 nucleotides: TGTGCCAGCAGCCAAGAGAGTAGCGGGGGGCCCGTCTACGAGCAGTACTTC. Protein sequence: CASSQESSGGPVYEQYF.

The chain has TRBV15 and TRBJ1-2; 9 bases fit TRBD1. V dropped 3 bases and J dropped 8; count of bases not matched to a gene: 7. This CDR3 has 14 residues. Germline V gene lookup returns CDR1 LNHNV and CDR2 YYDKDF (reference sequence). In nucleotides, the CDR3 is TGTGCCACCAGCAGGGAGGGACAGGGTGGCGGCTACACCTTC. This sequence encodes CATSREGQGGGYTF.

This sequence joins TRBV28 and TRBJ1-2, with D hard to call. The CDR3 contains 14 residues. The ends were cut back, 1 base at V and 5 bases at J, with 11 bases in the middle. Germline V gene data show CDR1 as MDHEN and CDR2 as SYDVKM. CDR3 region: CASSLYSVKYGYTF. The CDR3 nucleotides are TGTGCCAGCAGTTTATATTCCGTCAAGTATGGCTACACCTTC.

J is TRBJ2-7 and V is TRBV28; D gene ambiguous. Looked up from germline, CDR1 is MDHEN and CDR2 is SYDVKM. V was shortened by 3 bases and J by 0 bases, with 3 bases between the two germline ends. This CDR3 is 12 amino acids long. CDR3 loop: CASSFASYEQYF. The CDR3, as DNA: TGTGCCAGCAGTTTCGCCTCCTACGAGCAGTACTTC.

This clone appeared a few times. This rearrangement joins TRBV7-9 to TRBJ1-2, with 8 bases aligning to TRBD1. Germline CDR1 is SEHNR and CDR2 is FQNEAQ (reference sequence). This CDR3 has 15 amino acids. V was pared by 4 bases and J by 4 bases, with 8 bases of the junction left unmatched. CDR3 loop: CASSSDRAGSYGYTF. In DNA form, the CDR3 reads TGTGCCAGCAGCTCGGACAGGGCAGGTTCCTATGGCTACACCTTC. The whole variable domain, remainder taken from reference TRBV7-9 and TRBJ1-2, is DTGVSQNPRHKITKRGQNVTFRCDPISEHNRLYWYRQTLGQGPEFLTYFQNEAQLEKSRLLSDRFSAERPKGSFSTLEIQRTEQGDSAMYLCASSSDRAGSYGYTFGSGTRLTVV.